Listed below are T cell receptor beta chains from one sample, sequenced in a study of OX40 agonist ivuxolimab in advanced cancers. Assay used: immunoSEQ multiplex PCR; TCRdb lists only in-frame clones, some missing. The table records roughly 70,000 clones, roughly 90% of them present only once. This material consisted of CD4+ or CD8+ T cells sorted from blood, taken in a trial of the OX40 agonist ivuxolimab. These receptors all stem from an adult with an advanced solid tumor such as melanoma, head and neck, liver or kidney cancer. CDR3s include the opening cysteine and the closing phenylalanine or tryptophan. The D gene is left open where the match is weak. Rows give clone size only sometimes, using once, few, many, or a class for an expanded clone.

j_gene | abundance | d_gene | v_gene | CDR3nt | CDR3aa
TRBJ2-1 | . | . | TRBV4-1 | TGCGCCAGCAGCCAAGATTTTCCAGCGGGGCAGTTCTTC | CASSQDFPAGQFF
TRBJ2-1 | . | . | TRBV7-9 | TGTGCCAGCAGCTTAACAGTAAACTACAATGAGCAGTTCTTC | CASSLTVNYNEQFF
TRBJ2-3 | . | TRBD2 | TRBV28 | TGTGCCTGCGGGTCTAGCGGCGGGATCCTCACAGATACGCAGTATTTT | CACGSSGGILTDTQYF
TRBJ1-1 | . | . | TRBV2 | TGTGCCAGCGTTTACAACACTGAAGCTTTCTTT | CASVYNTEAFF
TRBJ2-6 | . | . | TRBV10-3 | TGTGCCAGTCATCCCGCAGGGGGGACTGGGGCCAACGTCCTGACTTTC | CASHPAGGTGANVLTF
TRBJ1-2 | . | . | TRBV6-1 | TGTGCCAGCAGTGAAGCGGAAACAGGGCCCTATGGCTACACCTTC | CASSEAETGPYGYTF
TRBJ2-7 | once | TRBD2 | TRBV15 | TGTGCCACCAGCAGAGGTAGGGCGGGGGAGTACGAGCAGTACTTC | CATSRGRAGEYEQYF
TRBJ1-4 | . | . | TRBV6-6 | TGTGCCAGCAGTTATTTGGGGGATGAAAAACTGTTTTTT | CASSYLGDEKLFF
TRBJ2-7 | . | . | TRBV28 | TGTGCCAGCAGAAAGCCGGCGGGCGTCGAGCAGTACTTC | CASRKPAGVEQYF
TRBJ1-1 | . | TRBD1 | TRBV28 | TGTGCCAGCAGTCCACCGGGACAGGGTCCGAGCACTGAAGCTTTCTTT | CASSPPGQGPSTEAFF
TRBJ1-3 | . | . | TRBV10-3 | TGTGCCATCAGTCTAGACAGAGCTGGAAACACCATATATTTT | CAISLDRAGNTIYF
TRBJ2-1 | few | . | TRBV5-1 | TGCGCCAGCAGCTTCCCCCCGGCAGGCTCAGCATCGTCCTACAATGAGCAGTTCTTC | CASSFPPAGSASSYNEQFF
TRBJ2-1 | . | TRBD1 | TRBV7-6 | TGTGCCAGCAGCTTAAGACAGGGGTCATACAATGAGCAGTTCTTC | CASSLRQGSYNEQFF
TRBJ2-6 | once | . | TRBV5-1 | TGCGCCAGCAGTCAGGTCCCCGGGGCCAACGTCCTGACTTTC | CASSQVPGANVLTF
TRBJ1-4 | . | . | TRBV19 | TGTGCCAGTAGTACGGTTACTAATGAAAAACTGTTTTTT | CASSTVTNEKLFF
TRBJ2-3 | . | . | TRBV19 | TGTGCCAGTAGTAGCGTGGGTGGCACAGATACGCAGTATTTT | CASSSVGGTDTQYF
TRBJ2-7 | once | TRBD1 | TRBV5-1 | TGCGCCAGCAGCGCCGAGACAGGGGCCTACGAGCAGTACTTC | CASSAETGAYEQYF
TRBJ1-3 | once | . | TRBV4-1 | TGCGCCAGCAGACCTCCGGGACGAATCCGTTCGGGAAACACCATATATTTT | CASRPPGRIRSGNTIYF
TRBJ1-1 | . | TRBD1 | TRBV28 | TGTGCCTCCGGGACAGGGGGGACTGAAGCTTTCTTT | CASGTGGTEAFF
TRBJ2-2 | . | TRBD1 | TRBV5-6 | TGTGCCAGCAGCTCGGGACAGGGCGGGACCGGGGAGCTGTTTTTT | CASSSGQGGTGELFF
TRBJ2-7 | . | . | TRBV5-1 | TGCGCCAGCAGCCCCGACAATGGTAACTACGAGCAGTACTTC | CASSPDNGNYEQYF
TRBJ2-3 | . | TRBD2 | TRBV29-1 | TGCAGCGTTGAAACAGCGGGGAGCACAGATACGCAGTATTTT | CSVETAGSTDTQYF
TRBJ2-3 | . | . | TRBV5-1 | TGCGCCAGCAGCTTCGGCGGATTGGGAGTAGATACGCAGTATTTT | CASSFGGLGVDTQYF
TRBJ1-5 | . | TRBD1 | TRBV28 | TGTGCCAGCAGTTTATATAGGAAGGGGACAGGGGGCTCTGGTAGCAATCAGCCCCAGCATTTT | CASSLYRKGTGGSGSNQPQHF
TRBJ1-1 | . | TRBD1 | TRBV7-3 | TGTGCCAGCAGCTCACAGGGGGACACTGAAGCTTTCTTT | CASSSQGDTEAFF
TRBJ1-6 | . | . | TRBV10-3 | TGTGCCTCGGACGGGGGGAATAATTCACCCCTCCACTTT | CASDGGNNSPLHF